This T cell receptor beta chain stems from a study of cytomegalovirus exposure and HLA in healthy donors. Study background: 81% of some 390 genotyped donors fell in the Caucasian-associated ancestry cluster.

This CDR3 has 14 residues. The ends lost 4 bases at V and 5 bases at J; junction bases unmatched: 4. Germline CDR1 SGDLS, CDR2 YYNGEE. Vbeta (60) and Jbeta (13) primers were used in the PCR. The method was immunoSEQ multiplex PCR; TCRdb's version includes in-frame clones alone and lacks a portion of them. The listing records about 64,000 clones. Sequences were obtained from PBMCs. This receptor was taken from a woman younger than 30 in good health and CMV-seronegative. The genes are TRBV9 and TRBJ2-3; TRBD1 aligns across 10 bases. In nucleotides, the CDR3 is TGTGCCAGCAGCCCCCGGACAGGGGGAGATACGCAGTATTTT. It codes for CASSPRTGGDTQYF.